Each of the 3 T cell receptor beta chains below was sequenced from the same sample in a study of T-cell reconstitution after alpha-beta-depleted transplantation in children. The authors prepared the TCRbeta library with unique molecular identifiers. TCRdb fed the PCR reads into MiXCR, producing one record per CDR3 protein. Among about 240,000 distinct CDR3 sequences, more than 10% were seen once, and the ten largest hold roughly 2.6%. The source was PBMCs from the stem cell graft donor, collected from the stem cell graft. All receptors derive from a human donor who donated a stem cell graft to a child with acute lymphoblastic leukemia.

V usage is TRBV30 and J usage is TRBJ1-2; no firm D call. V lost 0 bases and J lost 6, with 8 bases in between. This CDR3 is 12 amino acids long. The germline CDR1 and CDR2 sequences are GTSNPN and SVGIG (reference sequence). Here the CDR3 DNA reads TGTGCCTGGAGTGTAAGCGGTAATGGCTACACCTTC. This codes for CAWSVSGNGYTF.

The V call is TRBV7-2, the J call TRBJ2-2; no definite D call. The V end lost 3 bases, the J end lost 3 bases, and 11 bases lay between the germline ends. Germline V gene lookup returns CDR1 SGHTA and CDR2 FQGNSA. CDR3 size: 15 residues. The CDR3 nucleotides read TGTGCCAGCAGCTTTGGGGTCTCCCACACCGGGGAGCTGTTTTTT. This codes for CASSFGVSHTGELFF.

The rearrangement uses TRBV4-2 and TRBJ2-6, with 7 bases identical to TRBD1. Germline V gene sequence: CDR1 LGHNA, CDR2 YNFKEQ. This CDR3 region has 22 residues. Unmatched junction bases numbered 22, after V lost 5 bases and J lost 0 bases. CDR3 coding DNA: TGTGCCAGCAGCGAACAACGACAGCTTGTACAGGGGACCCTCTCTGGGGCCAACGTCCTGACTTTC. Encoded protein: CASSEQRQLVQGTLSGANVLTF.